This entry is about one T cell receptor (beta chain). This entry is derived from a study of blood T cell repertoires in COVID-19. The V gene's germline CDR1 is MGHRA and CDR2 YSYEKL. V trimming: 5 bases; J trimming: 4 bases; junction bases outside the gene matches: 4. The CDR3 sequence is 15 residues long. Original handling: Nucleated cell counts were estimated from reference gene primer amplification. Data came from immunoSEQ multiplex PCR; TCRdb stores just in-frame clones and leaves some out. The V and J calls and clone size come from that table; D and trimming were worked out from the DNA. Seen here are approximately 32,000 clones, approximately 90% observed once, and the top ten hold approximately 4%.

The sequenced sample was peripheral blood. This chain uses TRBV4-1 with TRBJ1-5; 11 nucleotides align to TRBD1. The receptor's source is a man between 60 and 75 years old with acute or convalescent COVID-19. The CDR3 DNA reads TGCGCCAGCAGCTCGGGACAGGGGGAGAATCAGCCCCAGCATTTT. Encoded protein: CASSSGQGENQPQHF.